Presented here are 18 T cell receptor beta chains from one specimen sequenced in a study of T cell responses to AZD1222 COVID-19 vaccine. Sequenced by immunoSEQ multiplex PCR; TCRdb stores in-frame clones only, minus some. The sample includes 100,000 to 120,000 clones, over 90% of them seen just once. Source: peripheral blood, taken 28 days after the second AZD1222 dose. These TCRs come from an adult who received the AZD1222 COVID-19 vaccine.

The table lists this clone with a count of one. Compared with germline, one end of the junction differs, possibly owing to a read error. The chain combines TRBV13 with TRBJ1-6; perhaps TRBD1 as D (5 bases). Germline V gene data show CDR1 as PRHDT and CDR2 as FYEKMQ (reference sequence). The CDR3 extends over 14 amino acids. The CDR3 loop is CTSSLPGLPPPLHF. CDR3 nucleotide sequence: TGTACCAGCAGCTTACCAGGGCTCCCTCCACCCCTCCACTTT.

V usage is TRBV6-5 and J usage is TRBJ2-2, with 7 positions matching TRBD1. CDR1 is MNHEY and CDR2 is SVGAGI in the germline V gene. V lost 11 bases, J lost 2 bases, and 8 bases stayed unmatched. The CDR3 covers 14 residues. CDR3 loop: CAGRDRRNTGELFF. CDR3 DNA: TGTGCCGGTCGGGACAGACGAAACACCGGGGAGCTGTTTTTT.

The V gene is TRBV18, the J gene TRBJ1-1, with a possible D match to TRBD1 (5 bases). This CDR3 comprises 15 residues. Trimming left V 3 bases short and J 0 bases short, with 11 bases between. The V gene's germline CDR1 is KGHSH and CDR2 LQKENI. CDR3 bases: TGTGCCAGCTCACCTGTTGGGGCTATGAACACTGAAGCTTTCTTT. Protein: CASSPVGAMNTEAFF.

This rearrangement joins TRBV7-6 to TRBJ2-7; tentative D call: TRBD1 (5 bases). Germline values: CDR1 SGHVS, CDR2 FNYEAQ. This CDR3 contains 14 residues. V lost 3 bases and J lost 5, with 14 bases in between. Here the CDR3 DNA reads TGTGCCAGCAGCTTGCAGCAGGGTACCCACGAGCAGTACTTC. The encoded protein is CASSLQQGTHEQYF.

This chain links TRBV28 with TRBJ1-1, with D perhaps matching TRBD1 (5 bases). V gave up 7 bases and J gave up 0 bases, with 18 bases separating them. Germline loops: CDR1 MDHEN, CDR2 SYDVKM. This CDR3 contains 16 residues. In DNA form, the CDR3 reads TGTGCCAGCAAGAGAGGGGCCCGGGGGGTGAACACTGAAGCTTTCTTT. This codes for CASKRGARGVNTEAFF.

V usage is TRBV10-3 and J usage is TRBJ1-5; 10 nucleotides line up with TRBD1. The CDR3 spans 14 residues. CDR1 is ENHRY, CDR2 SYGVKD, per germline. Unmatched junction bases numbered 4, after V lost 2 bases and J lost 9 bases. The chain's CDR3 is CAISEDRGRGPQHF. In DNA form, the CDR3 reads TGTGCCATCAGTGAGGACAGGGGGCGGGGGCCCCAGCATTTT.

The chain couples TRBV10-3 to TRBJ2-7, with D possibly being TRBD1 (7 bases). CDR1 and CDR2 (germline): ENHRY, SYGVKD. Deletions cut 3 bases from V and 3 bases from J, with 12 bases between. There are 14 residues in the CDR3. The CDR3 DNA follows: TGTGCCATCAGTGAATTCAGGGGGGACTACGAGCAGTACTTC. Translated: CAISEFRGDYEQYF.

CDR3 in amino acids: CASSLGDSYNSPLHF. The CDR3, as DNA: TGTGCCAGCAGCTTAGGGGACTCCTATAATTCACCCCTCCACTTT. The chain links TRBV7-9 to TRBJ1-6; no clear D gene. V gave up 1 base and J gave up 0 bases, with 4 bases separating them. The CDR3 totals 15 residues. Germline assignment: CDR1 SEHNR and CDR2 FQNEAQ (reference sequence).

This chain uses TRBV4-1 with TRBJ2-2; the match to TRBD1 covers 9 bases. This CDR3 is 21 amino acids long. CDR1 and CDR2 from the germline V gene are MGHRA and YSYEKL. With 0 bases clipped from V and 5 bases from J, the junction kept 19 bases outside the gene matches. The CDR3 sequence: CASSQDFAGTGFGMSTGELFF. In DNA form, the CDR3 reads TGCGCCAGCAGCCAAGACTTCGCCGGGACAGGGTTCGGTATGAGTACCGGGGAGCTGTTTTTT.

This clone was found once. This chain connects TRBV3-1 (or the pseudogene TRBV3-2) to TRBJ2-6; a weak D match, TRBD1 (6 bases). The CDR3 extends over 17 amino acids. Trimming took 4 bases from V and 1 from J, leaving 14 bases between them. Germline lookup yields CDR1 LGHDT and CDR2 YNNKEL (reference sequence). DNA for the CDR3: TGTGCCAGCAGCCCGAGTACAGGGCTTTCTGGGGCCAACGTCCTGACTTTC. Amino acid sequence: CASSPSTGLSGANVLTF.

The genes are TRBV19 and TRBJ1-1, with 9 bases aligning to TRBD1. This CDR3 is built from 13 residues. V shed 3 bases and J 9 bases; nucleotides not matched to a gene: 5. CDR1 is LNHDA and CDR2 is SQIVND in the germline V gene (reference sequence). CDR3 nucleotide sequence: TGTGCCAGTAGTATCGGACAGGGGTCCCAAGCTTTCTTT. Its translation is CASSIGQGSQAFF.

The V call is TRBV25-1, the J call TRBJ1-2, with 9 nucleotides matching TRBD1. CDR3 length: 14 amino acids. The V gene end was trimmed by 10 bases and the J gene end by 4 bases; junction bases not matched to a gene: 10. From germline, CDR1 is MGHDK and CDR2 SYGVNS. CDR3 protein: CAIQQGARGYGYTF. The DNA for the CDR3 is TGTGCCATTCAACAGGGGGCGAGGGGCTATGGCTACACCTTC.

This clone was detected once. For the CDR3, the DNA is TGCGCCAGCAGCGGCCGAGGGTCCAATGAGCAGTTCTTC. Residues: CASSGRGSNEQFF. The V and J genes are TRBV5-1 and TRBJ2-1; a possible D gene is TRBD2 (5 bases). With 4 bases removed from V and 6 bases from J, the gap between germline ends came to 11 bases. The germline V gene encodes CDR1 SGHRS and CDR2 YFSETQ. The CDR3 is 13 residues long.

CDR3 DNA: TGTGCCACCACAGGGGTTGGAAAAGCTTTCTTT. Its translation is CATTGVGKAFF. The chain links TRBV2 to TRBJ1-1; 7 nucleotides line up with TRBD1. The CDR3 length is 11 residues. Germline V gene data show CDR1 as SNHLY and CDR2 as FYNNEI. J lost 9 bases, V lost 10 bases, and 8 bases had no gene match.

The rearrangement links TRBV27 to TRBJ2-7, with D perhaps given as TRBD1 or TRBD2 (5 bases each). The germline V gene has CDR1 MNHEY and CDR2 SMNVEV (reference sequence). CDR3 length: 16 residues. With 5 bases removed from V and 2 bases from J, the gap between germline ends came to 19 bases. For the CDR3, the DNA is TGTGCCAGCAGTCTCTTTGTTTCAGGGAGAGCCTACGAGCAGTACTTC. Encoded protein: CASSLFVSGRAYEQYF.

This sequence joins TRBV28 and TRBJ1-3, with 7 bases that match TRBD1. This CDR3 has 14 amino acids. The junction had 8 bases not matched to a gene; V was cut back by 5 bases and J by 7 bases. Per the germline V gene, CDR1 is MDHEN and CDR2 is SYDVKM. DNA of the CDR3: TGTGCCAGCAGTCCAAGGACAGGAGGGAACACCATATATTTT. Its translation is CASSPRTGGNTIYF.

J is TRBJ2-7 and V is TRBV5-6; D gene uncertain. The length of the CDR3 is 13 residues. Germline values: CDR1 SGHDT, CDR2 YYEEEE. V lost 3 bases to trimming and J lost 3 bases, with 10 bases between them. The CDR3 nucleotides are TGTGCCAGCAGCTCAGGACCAGGCTACGAGCAGTACTTC. It specifies CASSSGPGYEQYF.

CDR3 DNA: TGTGGGTTGGGTAGGGGCCTCCAAGGAGCCAAAAACATTCAGTACTTC. It translates to CGLGRGLQGAKNIQYF. The gene calls are TRBV2 and TRBJ2-4, with D tentatively TRBD1 (5 bases). The CDR3 contains 16 residues. CDR1 and CDR2 from the germline V gene are SNHLY and FYNNEI.